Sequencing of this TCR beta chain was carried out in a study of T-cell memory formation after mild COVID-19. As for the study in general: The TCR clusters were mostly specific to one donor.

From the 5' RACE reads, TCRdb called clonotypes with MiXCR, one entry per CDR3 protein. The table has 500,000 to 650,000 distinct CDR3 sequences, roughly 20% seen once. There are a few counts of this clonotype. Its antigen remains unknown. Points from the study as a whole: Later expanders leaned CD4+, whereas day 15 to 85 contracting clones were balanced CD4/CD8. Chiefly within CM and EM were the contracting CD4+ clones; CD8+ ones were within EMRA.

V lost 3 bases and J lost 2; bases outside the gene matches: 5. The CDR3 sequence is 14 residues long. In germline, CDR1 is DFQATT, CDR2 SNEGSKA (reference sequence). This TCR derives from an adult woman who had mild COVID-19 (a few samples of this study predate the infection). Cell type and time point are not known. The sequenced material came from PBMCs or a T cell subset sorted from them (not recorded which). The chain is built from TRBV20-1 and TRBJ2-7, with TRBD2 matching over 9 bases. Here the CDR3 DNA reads TGCAGTGCTAGCCCGACTAGCGGAGCCTACGAGCAGTACTTC. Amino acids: CSASPTSGAYEQYF.